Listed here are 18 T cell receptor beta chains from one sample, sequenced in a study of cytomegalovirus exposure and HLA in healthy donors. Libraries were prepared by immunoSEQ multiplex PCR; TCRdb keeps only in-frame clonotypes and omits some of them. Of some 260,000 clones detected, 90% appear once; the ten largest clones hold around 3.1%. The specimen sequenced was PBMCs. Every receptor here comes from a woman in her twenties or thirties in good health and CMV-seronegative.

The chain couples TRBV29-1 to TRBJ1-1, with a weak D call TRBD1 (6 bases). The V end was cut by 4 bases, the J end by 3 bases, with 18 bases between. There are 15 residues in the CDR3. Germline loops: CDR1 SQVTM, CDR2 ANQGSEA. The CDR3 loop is CSVGSPRDTYTEAFF. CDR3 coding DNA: TGCAGCGTTGGGTCGCCTAGGGACACCTACACTGAAGCTTTCTTT.

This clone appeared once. CDR3 bases: TGTGCCAGCAGTGTTAGGGACGCCACCTACGAGCAGTACTTC. Protein: CASSVRDATYEQYF. The chain employs TRBV2 and TRBJ2-7; D may match TRBD1 or TRBD2 (5 bases each). CDR3 size: 14 residues. The germline CDR1 and CDR2 sequences are SNHLY and FYNNEI. Trimming left V 4 bases short and J 2 bases short, with 12 bases between.

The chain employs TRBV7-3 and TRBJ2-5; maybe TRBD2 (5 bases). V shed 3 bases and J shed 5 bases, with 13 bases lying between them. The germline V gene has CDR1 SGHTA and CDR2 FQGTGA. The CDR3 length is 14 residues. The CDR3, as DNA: TGTGCCAGCAGCTTCCACGGGCGCGGGGAGACCCAGTACTTC. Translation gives CASSFHGRGETQYF.

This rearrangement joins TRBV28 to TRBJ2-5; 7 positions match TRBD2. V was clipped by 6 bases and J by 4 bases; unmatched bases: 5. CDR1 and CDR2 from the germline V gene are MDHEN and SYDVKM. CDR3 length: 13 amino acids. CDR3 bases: TGTGCCAGCAGCCCTTCGGGGGGAGAGACCCAGTACTTC. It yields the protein CASSPSGGETQYF.

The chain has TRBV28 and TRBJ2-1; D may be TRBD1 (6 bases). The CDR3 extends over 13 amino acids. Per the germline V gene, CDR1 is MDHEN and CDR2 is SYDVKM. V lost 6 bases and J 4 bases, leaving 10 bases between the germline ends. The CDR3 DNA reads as TGTGCCAGCAGCATGGACAGTTACAATGAGCAGTTCTTC. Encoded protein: CASSMDSYNEQFF.

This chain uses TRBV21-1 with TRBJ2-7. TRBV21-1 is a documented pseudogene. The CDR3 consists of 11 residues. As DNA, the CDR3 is TGTGCCAGCCAACCTTTCTACGAGCAGTACTTC. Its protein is CASQPFYEQYF.

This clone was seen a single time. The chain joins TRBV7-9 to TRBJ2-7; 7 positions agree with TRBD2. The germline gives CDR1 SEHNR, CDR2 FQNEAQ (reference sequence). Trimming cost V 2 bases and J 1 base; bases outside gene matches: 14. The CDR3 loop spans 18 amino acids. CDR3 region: CASSLILGTGGSSYEQYF. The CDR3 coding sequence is TGTGCCAGCAGCTTAATCCTCGGGACGGGGGGTTCTTCCTACGAGCAGTACTTC.

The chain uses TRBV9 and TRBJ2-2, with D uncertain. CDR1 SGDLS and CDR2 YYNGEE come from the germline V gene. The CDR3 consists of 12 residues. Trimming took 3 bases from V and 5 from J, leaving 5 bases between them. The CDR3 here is CASSDLTGELFF. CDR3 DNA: TGTGCCAGCAGCGACCTTACCGGGGAGCTGTTTTTT.

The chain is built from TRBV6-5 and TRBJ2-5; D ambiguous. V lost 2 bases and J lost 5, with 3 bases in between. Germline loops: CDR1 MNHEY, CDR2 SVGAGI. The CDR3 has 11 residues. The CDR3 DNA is TGTGCCAGCAGTTACGGCGAGACCCAGTACTTC. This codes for CASSYGETQYF.

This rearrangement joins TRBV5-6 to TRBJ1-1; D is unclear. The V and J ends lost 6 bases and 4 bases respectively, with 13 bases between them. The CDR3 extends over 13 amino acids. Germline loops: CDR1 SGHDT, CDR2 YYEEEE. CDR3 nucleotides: TGTGCCAGCACGGGAGGGTACCTCACTGAAGCTTTCTTT. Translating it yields CASTGGYLTEAFF.

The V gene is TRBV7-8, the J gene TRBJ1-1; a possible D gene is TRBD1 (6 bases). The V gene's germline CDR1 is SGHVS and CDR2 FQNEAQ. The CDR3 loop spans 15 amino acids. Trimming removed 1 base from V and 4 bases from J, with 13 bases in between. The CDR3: CASSLGTRGITEAFF. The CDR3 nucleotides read TGTGCCAGCAGCTTAGGAACCAGGGGAATCACTGAAGCTTTCTTT.

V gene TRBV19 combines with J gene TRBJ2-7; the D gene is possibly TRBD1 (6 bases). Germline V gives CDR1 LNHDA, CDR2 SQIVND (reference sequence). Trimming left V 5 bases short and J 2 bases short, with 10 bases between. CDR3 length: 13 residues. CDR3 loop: CASSSQGTYEQYF. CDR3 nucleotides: TGTGCCAGTAGTTCACAGGGAACCTACGAGCAGTACTTC.

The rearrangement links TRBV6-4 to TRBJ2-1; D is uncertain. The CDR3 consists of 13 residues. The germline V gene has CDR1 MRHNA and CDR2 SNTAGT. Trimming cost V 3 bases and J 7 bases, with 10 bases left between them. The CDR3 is CASSDRDANEQFF. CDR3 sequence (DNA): TGTGCCAGCAGTGATAGGGATGCGAATGAGCAGTTCTTC.

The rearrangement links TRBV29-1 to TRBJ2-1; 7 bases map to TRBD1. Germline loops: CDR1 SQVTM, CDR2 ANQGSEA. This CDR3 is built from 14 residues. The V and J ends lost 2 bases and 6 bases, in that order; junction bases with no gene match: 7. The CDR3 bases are TGCAGCGTTGAATTTAGGGGGCGAAGCAATGAGCAGTTCTTC. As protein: CSVEFRGRSNEQFF.

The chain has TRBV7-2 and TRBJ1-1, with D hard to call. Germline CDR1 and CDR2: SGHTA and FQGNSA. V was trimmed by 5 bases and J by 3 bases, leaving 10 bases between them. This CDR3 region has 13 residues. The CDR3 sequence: CASSPAPHTEAFF. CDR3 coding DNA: TGTGCCAGCAGCCCCGCCCCCCACACTGAAGCTTTCTTT. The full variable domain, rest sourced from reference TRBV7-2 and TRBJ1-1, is GAGVSQSPSNKVTEKGKDVELRCDPISGHTALYWYRQSLGQGLEFLIYFQGNSAPDKSGLPSDRFSAERTGGSVSTLTIQRTQQEDSAVYLCASSPAPHTEAFFGQGTRLTVV.

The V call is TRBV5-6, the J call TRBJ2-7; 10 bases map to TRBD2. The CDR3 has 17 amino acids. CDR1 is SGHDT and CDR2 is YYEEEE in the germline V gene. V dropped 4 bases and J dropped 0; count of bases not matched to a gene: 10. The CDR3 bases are TGTGCCAGCAGCCCAGAAGCGGGAGGGCCCGGCTCCTACGAGCAGTACTTC. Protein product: CASSPEAGGPGSYEQYF.

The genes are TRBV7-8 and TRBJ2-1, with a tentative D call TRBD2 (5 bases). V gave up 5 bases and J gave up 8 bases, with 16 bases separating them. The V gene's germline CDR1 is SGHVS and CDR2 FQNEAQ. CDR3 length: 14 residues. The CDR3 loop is CASSKRLVLDEQFF. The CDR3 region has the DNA TGTGCCAGCAGCAAGCGGCTAGTCTTGGATGAGCAGTTCTTC.

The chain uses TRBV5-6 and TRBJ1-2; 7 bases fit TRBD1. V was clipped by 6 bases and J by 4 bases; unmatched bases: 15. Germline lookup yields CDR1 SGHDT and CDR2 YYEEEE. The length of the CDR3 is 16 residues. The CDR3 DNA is TGTGCCAGCACCACCCAGGGGGTGACCCACCTCTATGGCTACACCTTC. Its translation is CASTTQGVTHLYGYTF.